Listed here are 30 T cell receptor beta chains from one sample, sequenced in a study of human T cells and chemical hapten exposure. TCRdb recomputed calls from the RACE reads with MiXCR, one row per CDR3 protein. Among about 140,000 distinct CDR3 sequences, 10% to 15% were seen once, and the ten largest hold about 1.3%. Stated time point: patch test 2, 6 weeks after DPC sensitization. Treatment: therapeutic diphenylcyclopropenone sensitization with weekly scalp DPC. Specimen: whole blood, collected in connection with sensitization to the hapten diphenylcyclopropenone (DPC). All receptors come from a woman between 50 and 59 years old with alopecia areata. Some clones in this sample may be carry-over from other donors' samples.

This clonotype turned up a few times. The J gene is TRBJ1-4, the V gene TRBV11-2, with 8 positions matching TRBD1. The CDR3 has 15 residues. V shed 4 bases and J 5 bases; nucleotides not matched to a gene: 6. Looked up from germline, CDR1 is SGHAT and CDR2 is FQNNGV. Here the CDR3 DNA reads TGTGCCAGCAGCTCGTGGACAGGGAAAAATGAAAAACTGTTTTTT. Translating gives CASSSWTGKNEKLFF.

A few counts support this clonotype. The chain recombines TRBV2 with TRBJ1-5, with D uncertain. The CDR3 totals 15 residues. The V gene lost 5 bases and the J gene lost 4 bases, with 15 bases spanning the gap. Germline V gene data show CDR1 as SNHLY and CDR2 as FYNNEI. DNA of the CDR3: TGTGCCAGCAGTCCCCGCTCCACTACGAATCAGCCCCAGCATTTT. Amino acids: CASSPRSTTNQPQHF.

This clonotype has at least ten counts. The J gene is TRBJ2-3, the V gene TRBV2; TRBD2 agrees at 13 bases. Looked up from germline, CDR1 is SNHLY and CDR2 is FYNNEI. The CDR3 runs to 15 residues. V lost 7 bases and J lost 2; bases outside the gene matches: 3. The CDR3 coding sequence is TGTGCCAGCACTGGACTAGCGGGAGTCACAGATACGCAGTATTTT. Translating gives CASTGLAGVTDTQYF.

The sample holds many counts of this clonotype. The chain recombines TRBV6-2 or TRBV6-3 with TRBJ1-1; TRBD1 might be the D (6 bases). Trimming took off 7 bases at V and 2 bases at J, with 14 bases between the two ends. Germline V CDR1 and CDR2: MNHEY, SVGEGT. The CDR3 runs to 14 residues. The CDR3 region is CASKTDRPNTEAFF. The DNA for the CDR3 is TGTGCCAGCAAAACGGACAGACCCAACACTGAAGCTTTCTTT.

This clonotype appeared a few times. V and J are TRBV23-1 and TRBJ2-1; no definite D call. TRBV23-1 is an ORF, and what it does is uncertain. The CDR3 has 22 residues. V was shortened by 0 bases and J by 4 bases, with 31 bases between the two germline ends. CDR3 sequence (DNA): TGCGCCAGCAGTCAATCATCAATTCGGATCCCGCACGCGAGAATACCTTACAATGAGCAGTTCTTC. It yields the protein CASSQSSIRIPHARIPYNEQFF.

This clonotype was detected only a few times. The chain uses TRBV10-3 and TRBJ2-7, with a tentative D call TRBD2 (6 bases). V was trimmed by 8 bases and J by 10 bases, leaving 21 bases between them. CDR3 length: 13 residues. CDR1 and CDR2 from the germline V gene are ENHRY and SYGVKD. The CDR3 reads CAIGPGEGLYQYF. Here the CDR3 DNA reads TGTGCCATCGGCCCGGGAGAAGGACTTTACCAGTACTTC.

This clonotype was picked up many times. The junction shows a germline mismatch at one end, possibly a read error. The chain joins TRBV10-3 to TRBJ1-1; the D is unclear. The length of the CDR3 is 15 residues. Germline assignment: CDR1 ENHRY and CDR2 SYGVKD. CDR3 nucleotide sequence: TGCGCCATCAGTGAGTCGATAATCCTGAACACTGAAGCTTTCTTT. Its translation is CAISESIILNTEAFF.

This clonotype was recorded at least ten times. V usage is TRBV12-3 or TRBV12-4 and J usage is TRBJ1-4; D unclear. The CDR3 spans 12 residues. Trimming cost V 5 bases and J 7 bases, with 8 bases left between them. In DNA, the CDR3 is TGTGCCAGCAGTCCCGGTACTGAAAAACTGTTTTTT. Translated, it gives CASSPGTEKLFF.

The chain links TRBV25-1 to TRBJ2-3; D is unresolved. CDR3 length: 11 amino acids. In germline, CDR1 is MGHDK, CDR2 SYGVNS. V lost 5 bases, J lost 6 bases, and 6 bases lay in between. The CDR3 loop reads CASSSRDTQYF. CDR3 DNA sequence: TGTGCCAGCAGTTCGCGGGATACGCAGTATTTT.

This clonotype was picked up a small number of times. CDR3 sequence (DNA): TGTGCCAGCAGCGTAGGTCCGGGGTCTGTAATCGGAACAGATACGCAGTATTTT. This gives the protein CASSVGPGSVIGTDTQYF. This sequence joins TRBV9 and TRBJ2-3; a weak D match, TRBD2 (5 bases). The V end lost 0 bases, the J end lost 3 bases, and 20 bases lay between the germline ends. This CDR3 spans 18 amino acids. Germline CDR1 SGDLS, CDR2 YYNGEE.

This clonotype was recorded at least ten times. The chain is built from TRBV5-1 and TRBJ2-7; D not certain. The CDR3 has 12 residues. With 5 bases removed from V and 4 bases from J, the gap between germline ends came to 10 bases. Germline-derived CDR1 and CDR2 are SGHRS and YFSETQ. The CDR3 DNA sequence: TGCGCCAGCAGTCTCGGGCAGTACGAGCAGTACTTC. It codes for CASSLGQYEQYF.

This clonotype was seen more than once but under ten times. The V call is TRBV7-9, the J call TRBJ2-2, with TRBD1 identical over 10 bases. V lost 5 bases, J lost 7 bases, and 4 bases stayed unmatched. The CDR3 is 14 amino acids. Germline loops: CDR1 SEHNR, CDR2 FQNEAQ (reference sequence). CDR3 region: CASSRDRGIGELFF. The CDR3 DNA reads TGTGCCAGCAGCCGGGACAGGGGAATCGGGGAGCTGTTTTTT.

This clonotype was recorded at least ten times. V usage is TRBV5-4 and J usage is TRBJ2-2; D is unresolved. The CDR3 has 14 residues. Trimming left V 4 bases short and J 1 base short, with 8 bases between. Germline V gene data show CDR1 as SGHNT and CDR2 as YYREEE (reference sequence). CDR3 residues: CASSPDLNTGELFF. As DNA, the CDR3 is TGTGCCAGCAGCCCTGACTTGAACACCGGGGAGCTGTTTTTT. The entire variable domain, with the rest obtained from reference TRBV5-4 and TRBJ2-2, is as follows: ETGVTQSPTHLIKTRGQQVTLRCSSQSGHNTVSWYQQALGQGPQFIFQYYREEENGRGNFPPRFSGLQFPNYSSELNVNALELDDSALYLCASSPDLNTGELFFGEGSRLTVL.

The chain is built from TRBV7-8 and TRBJ2-7; D is uncertain. The CDR3 length is 14 residues. V was clipped by 6 bases and J by 0 bases, with 12 bases between them. CDR1 is SGHVS and CDR2 is FQNEAQ in the germline V gene. CDR3 nucleotides: TGTGCCAGCAGTCCGGACCTTAGCTCCTACGAGCAGTACTTC. Protein: CASSPDLSSYEQYF.

J is TRBJ2-7 and V is TRBV20-1; TRBD2 matches at 15 bases. Germline V lookup: CDR1 DFQATT, CDR2 SNEGSKA (reference sequence). CDR3 length: 14 residues. V lost 6 bases and J lost 5; bases outside the gene matches: 5. The CDR3 coding sequence is TGCAGTGCAAAGGGGACTAGCGGGAGGAACGAGCAGTACTTC. Protein: CSAKGTSGRNEQYF.

This clonotype turned up a few times. The chain carries TRBV29-1 and TRBJ1-1, with D hard to call. V was clipped by 4 bases and J by 0 bases, with 6 bases between them. The length of the CDR3 is 12 residues. Germline CDR1 is SQVTM and CDR2 is ANQGSEA. CDR3 protein: CSVGRMNTEAFF. DNA of the CDR3: TGCAGCGTTGGCAGAATGAACACTGAAGCTTTCTTT.

There are a few counts of this clonotype. This rearrangement joins TRBV3-1 to TRBJ2-1; 9 bases map to TRBD2. Losses at the gene ends were 5 bases for V and 2 bases for J; bases not matched to a gene: 7. From germline, CDR1 is LGHDT and CDR2 YNNKEL (reference sequence). This CDR3 has 16 amino acids. In nucleotides, the CDR3 is TGTGCCAGCAGCGGGGTAGCGGGAGTGACCTACAATGAGCAGTTCTTC. Its protein product is CASSGVAGVTYNEQFF.

The rearrangement joins TRBV25-1 to TRBJ1-1; no reliable D call. The V gene lost 1 base and the J gene lost 3 bases, with 12 bases spanning the gap. The CDR3 is 15 amino acids. Germline CDR1 is MGHDK and CDR2 is SYGVNS. This CDR3 reads CASSELGGSDTEAFF. Written as DNA, the CDR3 is TGTGCCAGCAGTGAATTAGGAGGGAGTGACACTGAAGCTTTCTTT. Using reference TRBV25-1 and TRBJ1-1 for the parts outside the CDR3, the full variable domain is EADIYQTPRYLVIGTGKKITLECSQTMGHDKMYWYQQDPGMELHLIHYSYGVNSTEKGDLSSESTVSRIRTEHFPLTLESARPSHTSQYLCASSELGGSDTEAFFGQGTRLTVV.

This clonotype was picked up many times. The rearrangement joins TRBV9 to TRBJ1-2, with 10 bases fitting TRBD1. V dropped 0 bases and J dropped 4; count of bases not matched to a gene: 6. The CDR3 is 16 amino acids. Germline V gene data show CDR1 as SGDLS and CDR2 as YYNGEE. The CDR3: CASSVESTGGSYGYTF. The DNA for the CDR3 is TGTGCCAGCAGCGTAGAATCGACAGGGGGCAGCTATGGCTACACCTTC. The complete variable domain, with remaining parts taken from reference TRBV9 and TRBJ1-2, reads DSGVTQTPKHLITATGQRVTLRCSPRSGDLSVYWYQQSLDQGLQFLIQYYNGEERAKGNILERFSAQQFPDLHSELNLSSLELGDSALYFCASSVESTGGSYGYTFGSGTRLTVV.

There are many counts of this clonotype. The chain recombines TRBV7-2 with TRBJ2-1; TRBD2 matches at 11 bases. In germline, CDR1 is SGHTA, CDR2 FQGNSA. The trim removed 4 bases at V and 7 bases at J, leaving 3 bases unmatched. This CDR3 is built from 14 residues. The CDR3 here is CASSSGLAVNEQFF. The DNA for the CDR3 is TGTGCCAGCAGCTCGGGACTAGCGGTAAATGAGCAGTTCTTC.

This chain joins TRBV2 and TRBJ1-5; 10 nucleotides align to TRBD1. This CDR3 is 15 amino acids long. J lost 0 bases, V lost 4 bases, and 0 bases had no gene match. CDR1 SNHLY and CDR2 FYNNEI come from the germline V gene. The DNA for the CDR3 is TGTGCCAGCAGTGGACAGGGGGCTAGCAATCAGCCCCAGCATTTT. Its protein is CASSGQGASNQPQHF. Variable domain in full (rest from reference TRBV2 and TRBJ1-5): EPEVTQTPSHQVTQMGQEVILRCVPISNHLYFYWYRQILGQKVEFLVSFYNNEISEKSEIFDDQFSVERPDGSNFTLKIRSTKLEDSAMYFCASSGQGASNQPQHFGDGTRLSIL.

At least ten counts were recorded for this clonotype. The chain combines TRBV5-5 with TRBJ1-1, with D perhaps TRBD1 (5 bases). The germline V gene encodes CDR1 SGHKS and CDR2 YYEKEE (reference sequence). V lost 4 bases, J lost 1 base, and 23 bases lay in between. The CDR3 covers 18 residues. The CDR3 sequence: CASSGQAAGRFWNTEAFF. Written as DNA, the CDR3 is TGTGCCAGCAGCGGGCAAGCGGCAGGGCGGTTTTGGAACACTGAAGCTTTCTTT. Variable domain in full (rest from reference TRBV5-5 and TRBJ1-1): DAGVTQSPTHLIKTRGQQVTLRCSPISGHKSVSWYQQVLGQGPQFIFQYYEKEERGRGNFPDRFSARQFPNYSSELNVNALLLGDSALYLCASSGQAAGRFWNTEAFFGQGTRLTVV.

The sample holds a few counts of this clonotype. The genes are TRBV12-5 and TRBJ2-5; no firm D call. The CDR3 covers 13 residues. Trimming left V 6 bases short and J 1 base short, with 9 bases between. Per germline, CDR1 LGHNT and CDR2 FRNRAP. The CDR3 is CASGLQIQETQYF. As DNA, the CDR3 is TGTGCTAGTGGACTCCAGATCCAAGAGACCCAGTACTTC.

V is TRBV7-9 and J is TRBJ2-1; D gene ambiguous. V gave up 7 bases and J gave up 0 bases, with 7 bases separating them. The V gene's germline CDR1 is SEHNR and CDR2 FQNEAQ (reference sequence). There are 13 residues in the CDR3. The CDR3 coding sequence is TGTGCCAGCACGGGTAGCTCCTACAATGAGCAGTTCTTC. Amino acid sequence: CASTGSSYNEQFF.

J is TRBJ1-6 and V is TRBV12-3 or TRBV12-4; 9 bases are a match to TRBD1. This CDR3 spans 14 amino acids. The ends lost 5 bases at V and 14 bases at J; junction bases unmatched: 10. The CDR3 DNA is TGTGCCAGCAGTCCGAGGGGGACAGGGCCTACCCTCCACTTT. Its translation: CASSPRGTGPTLHF.

This clonotype was observed a handful of times. The chain employs TRBV29-1 and TRBJ2-2; D possibly corresponds to TRBD2 (6 bases). The length of the CDR3 is 11 residues. Trimming pared 5 bases from V and 9 bases from J, leaving 10 bases between. CDR1 is SQVTM and CDR2 is ANQGSEA in the germline V gene. The CDR3 DNA is TGCAGCGTTCGGGACTTCAGGGAGCTGTTTTTT. Protein sequence: CSVRDFRELFF.

The CDR3 reads CSVVGPKSSYEQYF. In DNA, the CDR3 is TGCAGCGTTGTTGGGCCGAAGAGCTCCTACGAGCAGTACTTC. The rearrangement joins TRBV29-1 to TRBJ2-7; D is undetermined. Germline-derived CDR1 and CDR2 are SQVTM and ANQGSEA. The CDR3 is made up of 14 amino acids. V lost 4 bases to trimming and J lost 0 bases, with 13 bases between them.

This clonotype was counted between two and nine times. The genes are TRBV14 and TRBJ2-2; D gene ambiguous. Germline V gene lookup returns CDR1 SGHDN and CDR2 FVKESK. The V end was cut by 4 bases, the J end by 4 bases, with 7 bases between. This CDR3 contains 13 residues. In nucleotides, the CDR3 is TGTGCCAGCAGCCCCAATCCCACCGGGGAGCTGTTTTTT. Translated: CASSPNPTGELFF. Full variable domain (rest looked up from reference TRBV14 and TRBJ2-2): EAGVTQFPSHSVIEKGQTVTLRCDPISGHDNLYWYRRVMGKEIKFLLHFVKESKQDESGMPNNRFLAERTGGTYSTLKVQPAELEDSGVYFCASSPNPTGELFFGEGSRLTVL.

This clonotype was observed a handful of times. The rearrangement uses TRBV5-4 and TRBJ2-3; 9 positions agree with TRBD1. Germline-derived CDR1 and CDR2 are SGHNT and YYREEE (reference sequence). The junction had 8 bases not matched to a gene; V was cut back by 3 bases and J by 6 bases. This CDR3 region has 15 residues. CDR3 DNA sequence: TGTGCCAGCAGCTCCGACAGGGGGGTATGGGATACGCAGTATTTT. Translating gives CASSSDRGVWDTQYF.

In its sample, this clonotype was seen many times. The CDR3 protein is CASSVSGVDTQYF. The CDR3 DNA sequence: TGTGCCAGCAGCGTCTCAGGGGTAGATACGCAGTATTTT. The rearrangement uses TRBV9 and TRBJ2-3; TRBD1 is a possible D gene (6 bases). CDR3 length equals 13 residues. V was pared by 2 bases and J by 5 bases, with 9 bases between. The germline CDR1 and CDR2 sequences are SGDLS and YYNGEE. Using reference TRBV9 and TRBJ2-3 for the parts outside the CDR3, the full variable domain is DSGVTQTPKHLITATGQRVTLRCSPRSGDLSVYWYQQSLDQGLQFLIQYYNGEERAKGNILERFSAQQFPDLHSELNLSSLELGDSALYFCASSVSGVDTQYFGPGTRLTVL.